This TCR beta chain appears in the sequencing data of a study of blood T cell repertoires in COVID-19. Produced via immunoSEQ multiplex PCR; TCRdb's table is partial and in-frame only. Of approximately 400,000 clones listed, around 84% were seen once; the top ten hold about 1.2%. With 5 bases clipped from V and 1 base from J, the junction kept 7 bases outside the gene matches. There are 15 residues in the CDR3. Germline CDR1 is SGHVS and CDR2 is FQNEAQ. The rearrangement uses TRBV7-8 and TRBJ1-1; 7 bases line up with TRBD1. The specimen sequenced was peripheral blood. The source is a human donor with acute or convalescent COVID-19. The donor label of this sample is uncertain. CDR3 region: CASSPDRVGNTEAFF. CDR3 sequence (DNA): TGTGCCAGCAGCCCAGACAGGGTAGGGAACACTGAAGCTTTCTTT.